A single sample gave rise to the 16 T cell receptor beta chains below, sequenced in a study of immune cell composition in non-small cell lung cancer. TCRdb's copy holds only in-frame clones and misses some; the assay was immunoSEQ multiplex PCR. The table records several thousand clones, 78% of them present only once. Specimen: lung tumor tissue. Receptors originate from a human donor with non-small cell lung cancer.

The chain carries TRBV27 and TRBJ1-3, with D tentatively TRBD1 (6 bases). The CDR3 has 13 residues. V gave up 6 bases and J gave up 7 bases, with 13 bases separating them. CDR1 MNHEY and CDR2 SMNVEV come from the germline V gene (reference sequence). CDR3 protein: CASRRAGDNTIYF. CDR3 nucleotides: TGTGCCAGCAGGCGGGCAGGGGATAACACCATATATTTT.

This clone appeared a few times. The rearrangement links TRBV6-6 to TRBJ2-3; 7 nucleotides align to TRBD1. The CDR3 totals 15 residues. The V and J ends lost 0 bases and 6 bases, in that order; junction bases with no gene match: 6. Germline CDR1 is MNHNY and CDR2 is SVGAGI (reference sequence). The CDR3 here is CASSYSGGRGDTQYF. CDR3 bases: TGTGCCAGCAGTTACTCAGGGGGCCGCGGGGATACGCAGTATTTT.

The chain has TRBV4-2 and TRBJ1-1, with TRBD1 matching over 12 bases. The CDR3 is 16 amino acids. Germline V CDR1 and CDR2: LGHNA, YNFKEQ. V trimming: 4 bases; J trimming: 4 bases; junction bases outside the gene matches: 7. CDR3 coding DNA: TGTGCCAGCAGCCCCGTGGGACAGGGGGCGAGCACTGAAGCTTTCTTT. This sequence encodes CASSPVGQGASTEAFF.

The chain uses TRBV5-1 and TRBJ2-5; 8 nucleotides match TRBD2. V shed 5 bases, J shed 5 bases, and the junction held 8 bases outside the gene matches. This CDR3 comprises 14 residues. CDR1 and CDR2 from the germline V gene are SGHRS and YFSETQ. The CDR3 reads CASRLSGVPETQYF. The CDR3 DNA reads TGCGCCAGCAGGCTTAGCGGGGTGCCGGAGACCCAGTACTTC.

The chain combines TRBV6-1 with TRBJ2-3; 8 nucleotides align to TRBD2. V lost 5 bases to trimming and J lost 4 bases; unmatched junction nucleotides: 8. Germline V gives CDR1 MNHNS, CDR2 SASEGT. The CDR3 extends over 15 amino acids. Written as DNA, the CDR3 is TGTGCCAGCAGTCGGGCGGGGGGTCTCGCAGATACGCAGTATTTT. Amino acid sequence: CASSRAGGLADTQYF.

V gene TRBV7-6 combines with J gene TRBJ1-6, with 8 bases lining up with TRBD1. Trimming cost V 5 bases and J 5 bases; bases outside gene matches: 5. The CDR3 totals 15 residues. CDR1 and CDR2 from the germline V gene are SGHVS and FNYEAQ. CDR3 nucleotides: TGTGCCAGCAGCCCGGACAGGGTACATAATTCACCCCTCCACTTT. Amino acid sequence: CASSPDRVHNSPLHF.

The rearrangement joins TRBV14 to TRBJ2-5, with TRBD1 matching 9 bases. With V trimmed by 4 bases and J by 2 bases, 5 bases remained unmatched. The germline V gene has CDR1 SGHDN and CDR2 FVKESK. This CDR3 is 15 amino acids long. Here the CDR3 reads CASSPDRGFQETQYF. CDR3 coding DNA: TGTGCCAGCAGCCCGGACAGGGGATTTCAAGAGACCCAGTACTTC.

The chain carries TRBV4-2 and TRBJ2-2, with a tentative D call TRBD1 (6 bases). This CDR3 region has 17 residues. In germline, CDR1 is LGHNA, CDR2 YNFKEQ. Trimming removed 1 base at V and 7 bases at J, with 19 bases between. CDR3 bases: TGTGCCAGCAGCCAAGCTACGGGACAAAGATTTAGCGGGGAGCTGTTTTTT. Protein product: CASSQATGQRFSGELFF.

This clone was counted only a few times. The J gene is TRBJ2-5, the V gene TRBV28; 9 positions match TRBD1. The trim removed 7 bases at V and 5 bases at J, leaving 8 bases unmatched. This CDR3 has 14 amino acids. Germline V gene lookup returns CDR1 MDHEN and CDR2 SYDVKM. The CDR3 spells CASTSPGQGETQYF. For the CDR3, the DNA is TGTGCCAGCACGTCCCCGGGACAGGGTGAGACCCAGTACTTC.

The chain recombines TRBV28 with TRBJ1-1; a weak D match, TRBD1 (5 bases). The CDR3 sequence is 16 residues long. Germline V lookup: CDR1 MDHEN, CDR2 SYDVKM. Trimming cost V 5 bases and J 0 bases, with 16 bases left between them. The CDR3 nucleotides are TGTGCCAGCAGTAGGACCTCCGGGGGGTTGAACACTGAAGCTTTCTTT. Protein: CASSRTSGGLNTEAFF.

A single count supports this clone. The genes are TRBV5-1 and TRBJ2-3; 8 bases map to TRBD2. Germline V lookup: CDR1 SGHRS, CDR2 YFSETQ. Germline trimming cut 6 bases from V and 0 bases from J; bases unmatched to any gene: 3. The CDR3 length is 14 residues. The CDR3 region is CASNRGGSTDTQYF. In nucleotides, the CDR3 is TGCGCCAGCAACCGGGGGGGAAGCACAGATACGCAGTATTTT.

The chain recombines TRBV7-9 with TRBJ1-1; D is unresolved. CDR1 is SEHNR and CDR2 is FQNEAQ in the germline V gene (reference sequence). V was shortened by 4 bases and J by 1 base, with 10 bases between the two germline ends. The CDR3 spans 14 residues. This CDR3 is CASSYQAKNTEAFF. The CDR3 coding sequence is TGTGCCAGCAGCTACCAGGCAAAGAACACTGAAGCTTTCTTT.

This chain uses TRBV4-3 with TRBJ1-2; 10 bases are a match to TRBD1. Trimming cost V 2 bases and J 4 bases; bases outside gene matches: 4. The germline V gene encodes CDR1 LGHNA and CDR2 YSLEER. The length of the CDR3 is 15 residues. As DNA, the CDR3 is TGCGCCAGCAGCCAATTGACAGGGGGCGGCTATGGCTACACCTTC. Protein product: CASSQLTGGGYGYTF.

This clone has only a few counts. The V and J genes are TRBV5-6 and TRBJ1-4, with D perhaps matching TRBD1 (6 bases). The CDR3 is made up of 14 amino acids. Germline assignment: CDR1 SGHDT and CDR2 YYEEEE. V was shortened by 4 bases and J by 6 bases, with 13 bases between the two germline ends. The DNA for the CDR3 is TGTGCCAGCAGCCAGTACAGGGCTGATGAAAAACTGTTTTTT. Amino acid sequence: CASSQYRADEKLFF.

CDR3 coding DNA: TGTGCCAGCAGCTCTGGGGGGGCCTTATACTATGGCTACACCTTC. This encodes CASSSGGALYYGYTF. The chain employs TRBV5-6 and TRBJ1-2; TRBD1 is a possible D gene (6 bases). The V end lost 3 bases, the J end lost 3 bases, and 15 bases lay between the germline ends. The CDR3 contains 15 residues. Germline loops: CDR1 SGHDT, CDR2 YYEEEE.

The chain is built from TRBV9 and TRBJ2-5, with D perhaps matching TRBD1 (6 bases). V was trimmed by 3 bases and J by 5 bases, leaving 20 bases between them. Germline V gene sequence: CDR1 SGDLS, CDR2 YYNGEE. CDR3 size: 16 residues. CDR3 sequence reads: CASSEQGPRVGETQYF. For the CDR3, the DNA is TGTGCCAGCAGCGAACAGGGACCGCGGGTTGGCGAGACCCAGTACTTC.